The clone carrying this TCR beta chain was seen a handful of times. Its antigen remains unidentified. A process of 5'RACE template switching, which added a universal primer site and UMIs, was used to make TCR cDNA. TCRdb re-analysed the 5' RACE reads in MiXCR, keeping a single row per CDR3 protein. The sample consists of around 530,000 distinct CDR3 sequences, about 15% of them appearing once. V was trimmed by 0 bases and J by 3 bases, leaving 11 bases between them. The length of the CDR3 is 15 residues. Germline V gives CDR1 MNHEY, CDR2 SVGAGI. This entry is derived from a study of T cells after yellow fever vaccination. Study findings and constraints: A secondary response was less intense yet reached its peak sooner, at day 5 versus 15. A minor fraction of clonotypes spanned both CD4 and CD8 compartments. Most clones from primary vaccination resurfaced after the booster (around 95% CD4, more than 75% CD8).

The specimen comprised PBMCs, sampled less than 6 days after the first yellow fever vaccination. This receptor was taken from a man younger than 30 who received the YFV17D yellow fever vaccine. The chain links TRBV6-5 to TRBJ1-2; no reliable D call. Here the CDR3 DNA reads TGTGCCAGCAGTTACTCCCTCGGGAGGCACTATGGCTACACCTTC. This codes for CASSYSLGRHYGYTF.